These T cell receptor beta chains were read from a single sample in a study of blood T cell repertoires in COVID-19. Method: immunoSEQ multiplex PCR; TCRdb's copy keeps in-frame clones and lacks some. The data hold some 460,000 clones, with 75% to 90% observed a single time. The sequenced sample was peripheral blood. The receptors shown here come from a woman younger than 45 with acute or convalescent COVID-19. CDR3s leave out the opening cysteine and the closing phenylalanine or tryptophan. Clone size is given for some rows only: seen once, a few or many times, or a class if the clone is expanded.

V gene	clone size	CDR3 protein
TRBV3-1/TRBV3-2	once	ASSHRRGGYEQY
TRBV19	few	ARPTGSRSGELF
TRBV23-1	.	ASSQNSSPYEQY
TRBV9	.	ASSVGQARDTQY
TRBV5-1	.	ASSSSGGRETQY
TRBV5-4	.	ASSSKRGVTYEQY
TRBV27	.	ASSLSPGGNSPLH
TRBV29-1	.	SVGGGGTYEQY
TRBV10-2	.	ASSESLSAPQH
TRBV7-8	.	ASSLARVASTDTQY
TRBV28	.	ASSFSGGPPYEQY
TRBV3-1/TRBV3-2	.	ASSAQTGGGGNTIY
TRBV18	.	ASSPKRSGTKEYEQY
TRBV5-1	.	ASSLGLQGETEAF
TRBV6-5	.	ASSYTPGSYTDTQY
TRBV24-1	.	ATSDAGLGAIQY
TRBV5-6	.	ASSIWGDYEQY
TRBV4-1	.	ASSQVAGADSPLH
TRBV7-2	.	ASSLGIGYT
TRBV3-1/TRBV3-2	.	ASSQLSREKNSPLH
TRBV5-3	.	ARRGEGTTVNTEAF
TRBV9	once	ASSVAAGSVLGQF
TRBV11-2	.	ASSLGSSKTQY
TRBV19	.	ASSIHRGWYQPQH
TRBV5-1	.	ASSLASGGTDTQY
TRBV6-5	.	ATPGQGTEAF
TRBV10-2	.	ASSLSGTGGYNEQF
TRBV6-5	once	ASSPGIPTGELF
TRBV27	once	ASSLSVELNNSPLH
TRBV4-1	.	ASSQVGRGRYNEQF
TRBV7-3	.	ASSPDGGRGANVLT
TRBV28	.	ASSTQTGIDEQY